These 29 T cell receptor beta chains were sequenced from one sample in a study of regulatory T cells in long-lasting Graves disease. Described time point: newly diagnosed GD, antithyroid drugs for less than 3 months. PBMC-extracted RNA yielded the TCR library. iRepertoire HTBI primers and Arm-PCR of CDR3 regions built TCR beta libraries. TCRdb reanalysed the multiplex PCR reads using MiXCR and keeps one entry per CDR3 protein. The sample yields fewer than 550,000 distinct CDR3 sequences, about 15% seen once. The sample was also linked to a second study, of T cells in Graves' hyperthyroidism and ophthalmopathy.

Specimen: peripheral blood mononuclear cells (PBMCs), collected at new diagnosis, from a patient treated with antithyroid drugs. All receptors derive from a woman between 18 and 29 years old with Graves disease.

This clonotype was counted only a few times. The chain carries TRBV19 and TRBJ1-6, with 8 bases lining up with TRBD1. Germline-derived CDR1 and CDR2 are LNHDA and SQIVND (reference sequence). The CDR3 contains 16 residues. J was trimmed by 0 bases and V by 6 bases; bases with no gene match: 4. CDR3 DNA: TGTGCCAGTAGGCGACAGGGGAGCTCCTATAATTCACCCCTCCACTTT. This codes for CASRRQGSSYNSPLHF.

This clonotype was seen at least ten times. CDR3 coding DNA: TGTGCCAGCAGTGGCGTTGGTGACGAGCAGTACTTC. It encodes CASSGVGDEQYF. This chain joins TRBV6-1 and TRBJ2-7; the D is unclear. CDR1 and CDR2 from the germline V gene are MNHNS and SASEGT. The CDR3 length is 12 residues. Deletions cut 4 bases from V and 5 bases from J, with 9 bases between.

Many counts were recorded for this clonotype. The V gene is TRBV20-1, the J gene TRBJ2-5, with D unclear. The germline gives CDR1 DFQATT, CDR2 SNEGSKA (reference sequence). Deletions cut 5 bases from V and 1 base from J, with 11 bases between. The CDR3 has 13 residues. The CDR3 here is CSAESGIQETQYF. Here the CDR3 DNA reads TGCAGTGCTGAGTCTGGGATCCAAGAGACCCAGTACTTC.

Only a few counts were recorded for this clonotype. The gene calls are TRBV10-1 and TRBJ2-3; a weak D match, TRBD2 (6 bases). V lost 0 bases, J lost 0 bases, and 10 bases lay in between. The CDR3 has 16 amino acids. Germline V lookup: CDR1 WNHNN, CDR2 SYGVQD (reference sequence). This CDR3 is CASSESPGLSTDTQYF. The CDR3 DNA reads TGCGCCAGCAGTGAGTCCCCGGGACTGAGCACAGATACGCAGTATTTT.

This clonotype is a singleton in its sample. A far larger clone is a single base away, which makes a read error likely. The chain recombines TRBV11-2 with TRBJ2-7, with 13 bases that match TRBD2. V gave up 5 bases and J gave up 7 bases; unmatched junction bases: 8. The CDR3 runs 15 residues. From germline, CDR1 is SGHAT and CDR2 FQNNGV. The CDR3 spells CASSPGLAGVREQYF. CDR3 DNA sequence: TGTGCCAGCAGCCCAGGACTAGCGGGAGTTAGGGAGCAGTACTTC.

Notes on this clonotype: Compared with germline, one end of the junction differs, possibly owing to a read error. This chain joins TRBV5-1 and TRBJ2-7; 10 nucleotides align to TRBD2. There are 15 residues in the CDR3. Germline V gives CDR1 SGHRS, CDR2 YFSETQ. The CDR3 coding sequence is TGCGCCAGCAGCTTACTGACTAGCGGGTCCTCCGAGCAGTACTTC. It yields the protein CASSLLTSGSSEQYF.

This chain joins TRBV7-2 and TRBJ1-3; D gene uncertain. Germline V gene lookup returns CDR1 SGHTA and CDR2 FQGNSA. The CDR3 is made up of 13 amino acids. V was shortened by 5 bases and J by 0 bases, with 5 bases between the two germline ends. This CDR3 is CASSRTSGNTIYF. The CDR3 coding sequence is TGTGCCAGCAGCCGGACCTCTGGAAACACCATATATTTT.

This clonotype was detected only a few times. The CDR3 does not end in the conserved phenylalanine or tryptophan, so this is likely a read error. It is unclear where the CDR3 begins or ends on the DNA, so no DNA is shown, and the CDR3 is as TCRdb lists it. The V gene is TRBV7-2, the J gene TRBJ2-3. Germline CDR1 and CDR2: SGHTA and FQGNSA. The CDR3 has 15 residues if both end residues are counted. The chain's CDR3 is CASSLNRQFSYEQYL.

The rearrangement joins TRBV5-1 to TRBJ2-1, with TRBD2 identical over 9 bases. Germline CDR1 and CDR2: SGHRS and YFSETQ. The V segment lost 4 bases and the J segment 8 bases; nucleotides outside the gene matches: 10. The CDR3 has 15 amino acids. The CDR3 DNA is TGCGCCAGCAGCGGCGGGACTAGCCGTTTCGATGAGCAGTTCTTC. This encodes CASSGGTSRFDEQFF.

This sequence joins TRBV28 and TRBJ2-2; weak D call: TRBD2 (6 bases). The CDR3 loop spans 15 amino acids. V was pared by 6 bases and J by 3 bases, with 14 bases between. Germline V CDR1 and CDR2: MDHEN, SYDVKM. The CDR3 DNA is TGTGCCAGCAGAGTGGGAGGACCCCACACCGGGGAGCTGTTTTTT. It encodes CASRVGGPHTGELFF. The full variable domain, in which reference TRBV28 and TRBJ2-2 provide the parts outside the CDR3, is DVKVTQSSRYLVKRTGEKVFLECVQDMDHENMFWYRQDPGLGLRLIYFSYDVKMKEKGDIPEGYSVSREKKERFSLILESASTNQTSMYLCASRVGGPHTGELFFGEGSRLTVL.

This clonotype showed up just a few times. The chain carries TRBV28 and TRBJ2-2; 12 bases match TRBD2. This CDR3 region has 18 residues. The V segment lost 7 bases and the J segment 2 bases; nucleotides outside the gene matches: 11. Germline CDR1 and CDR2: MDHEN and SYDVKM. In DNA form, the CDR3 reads TGTGCCAGCACCCTTCGACTAGCGGGAGCCCGAAACACCGGGGAGCTGTTTTTT. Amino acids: CASTLRLAGARNTGELFF.

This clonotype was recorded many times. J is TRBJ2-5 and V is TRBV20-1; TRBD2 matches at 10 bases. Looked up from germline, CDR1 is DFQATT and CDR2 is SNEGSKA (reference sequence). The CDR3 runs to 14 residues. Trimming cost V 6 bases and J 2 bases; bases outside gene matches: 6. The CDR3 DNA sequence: TGCAGTGCCAATAAGCGGGAGGGACAAGAGACCCAGTACTTC. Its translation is CSANKREGQETQYF.

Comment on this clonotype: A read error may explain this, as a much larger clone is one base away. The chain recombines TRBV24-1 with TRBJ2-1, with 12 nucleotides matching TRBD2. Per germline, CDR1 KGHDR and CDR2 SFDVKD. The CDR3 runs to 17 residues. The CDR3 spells CATSDTSGRSSYNEQSF. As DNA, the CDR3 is TGTGCCACCAGTGATACTAGCGGGAGGAGCTCCTACAATGAGCAGTCCTTC.

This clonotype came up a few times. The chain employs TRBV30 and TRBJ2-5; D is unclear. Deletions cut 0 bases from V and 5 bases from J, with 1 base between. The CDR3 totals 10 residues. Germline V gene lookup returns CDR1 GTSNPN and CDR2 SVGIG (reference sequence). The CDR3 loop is CAWSVETQYF. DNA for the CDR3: TGTGCCTGGAGTGTTGAGACCCAGTACTTC. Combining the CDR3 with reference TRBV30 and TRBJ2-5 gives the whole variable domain SQTIHQWPATLVQPVGSPLSLECTVEGTSNPNLYWYRQAAGRGLQLLFYSVGIGQISSEVPQNLSASRPQDRQFILSSKKLLLSDSGFYLCAWSVETQYFGPGTRLLVL.

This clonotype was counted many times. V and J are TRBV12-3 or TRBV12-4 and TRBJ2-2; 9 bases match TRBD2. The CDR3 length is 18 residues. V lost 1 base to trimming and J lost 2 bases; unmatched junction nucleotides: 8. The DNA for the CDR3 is TGTGCCAGCAGTTTAGTTCTAGCGGGAATCGGTAACACCGGGGAGCTGTTTTTT. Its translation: CASSLVLAGIGNTGELFF.

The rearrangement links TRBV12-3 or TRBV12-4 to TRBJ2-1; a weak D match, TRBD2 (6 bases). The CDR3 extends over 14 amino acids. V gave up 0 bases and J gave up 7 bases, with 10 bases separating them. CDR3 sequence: CASSLALALNEQFF. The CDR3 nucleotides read TGTGCCAGCAGTTTAGCCCTAGCGTTGAATGAGCAGTTCTTC.

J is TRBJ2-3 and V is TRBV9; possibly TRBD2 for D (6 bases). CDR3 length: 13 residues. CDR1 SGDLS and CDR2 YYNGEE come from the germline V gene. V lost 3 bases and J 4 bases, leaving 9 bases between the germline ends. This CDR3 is CASSERVSDTQYF. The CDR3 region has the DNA TGTGCCAGCAGCGAGCGGGTTTCAGATACGCAGTATTTT.

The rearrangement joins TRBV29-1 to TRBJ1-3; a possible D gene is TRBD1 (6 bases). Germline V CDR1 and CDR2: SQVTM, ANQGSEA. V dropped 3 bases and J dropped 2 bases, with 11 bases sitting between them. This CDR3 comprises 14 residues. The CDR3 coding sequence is TGCAGCGTTGACGGAGCAGGGGCTGGAAACACCATATATTTT. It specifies CSVDGAGAGNTIYF.

As DNA, the CDR3 is TGTGCCAGCAGCTTAAGGGGAAAGGAGCAGTACTTC. As protein: CASSLRGKEQYF. V and J are TRBV7-2 and TRBJ2-7; tentative D call: TRBD1 (5 bases). The CDR3 totals 12 residues. CDR1 and CDR2 (germline): SGHTA, FQGNSA. The V end was cut by 2 bases, the J end by 7 bases, with 9 bases between.

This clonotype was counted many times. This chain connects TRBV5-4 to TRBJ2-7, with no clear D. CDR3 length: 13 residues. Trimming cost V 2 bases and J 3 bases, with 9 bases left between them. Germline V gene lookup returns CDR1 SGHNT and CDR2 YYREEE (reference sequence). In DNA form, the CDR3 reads TGTGCCAGCAGCTTCTCGCCTAACTACGAGCAGTACTTC. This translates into CASSFSPNYEQYF.

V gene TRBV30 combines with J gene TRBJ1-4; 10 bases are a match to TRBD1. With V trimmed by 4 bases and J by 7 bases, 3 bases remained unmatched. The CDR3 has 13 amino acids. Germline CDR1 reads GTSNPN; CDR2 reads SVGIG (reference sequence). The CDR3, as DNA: TGTGCCTGGAAGGGACAGGGGATTGAAAAACTGTTTTTT. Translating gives CAWKGQGIEKLFF.

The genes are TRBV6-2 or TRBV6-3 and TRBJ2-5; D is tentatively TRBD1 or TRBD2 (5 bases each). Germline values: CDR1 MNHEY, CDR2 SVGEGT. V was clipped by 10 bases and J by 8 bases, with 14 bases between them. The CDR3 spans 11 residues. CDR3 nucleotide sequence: TGTGCCACGGACTGGGGGAAAACCCAGTACTTC. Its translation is CATDWGKTQYF.

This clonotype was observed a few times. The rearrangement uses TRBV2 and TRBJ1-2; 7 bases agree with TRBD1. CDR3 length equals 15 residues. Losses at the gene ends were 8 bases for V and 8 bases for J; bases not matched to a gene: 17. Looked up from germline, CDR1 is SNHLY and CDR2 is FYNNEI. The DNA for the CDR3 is TGTGCCAGCGACCCTAAGACAGGGCGTTCACAAGGCTACACCTTC. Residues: CASDPKTGRSQGYTF.

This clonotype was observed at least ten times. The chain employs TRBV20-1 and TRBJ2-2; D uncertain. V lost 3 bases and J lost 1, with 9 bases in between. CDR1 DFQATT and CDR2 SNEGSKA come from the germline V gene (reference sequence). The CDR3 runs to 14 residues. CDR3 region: CSARVGQNTGELFF. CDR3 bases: TGCAGTGCTAGGGTGGGTCAGAACACCGGGGAGCTGTTTTTT.

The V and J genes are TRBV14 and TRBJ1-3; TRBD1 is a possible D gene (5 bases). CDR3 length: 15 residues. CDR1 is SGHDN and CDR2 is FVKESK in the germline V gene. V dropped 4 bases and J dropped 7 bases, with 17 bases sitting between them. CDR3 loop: CASSPAAGVTNTIYF. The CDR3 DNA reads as TGTGCCAGCAGCCCGGCGGCGGGGGTTACGAACACCATATATTTT.

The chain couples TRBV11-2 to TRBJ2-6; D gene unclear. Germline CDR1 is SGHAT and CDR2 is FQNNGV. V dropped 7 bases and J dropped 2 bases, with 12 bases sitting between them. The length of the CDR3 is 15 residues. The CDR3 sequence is CASNQNRPGANVLTF. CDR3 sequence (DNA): TGTGCCAGCAACCAAAACCGACCTGGGGCCAACGTCCTGACTTTC. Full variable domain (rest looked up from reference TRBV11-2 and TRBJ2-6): EAGVAQSPRYKIIEKRQSVAFWCNPISGHATLYWYQQILGQGPKLLIQFQNNGVVDDSQLPKDRFSAERLKGVDSTLKIQPAKLEDSAVYLCASNQNRPGANVLTFGAGSRLTVL.

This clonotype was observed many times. CDR3 residues: CASFSGRTDTQYF. CDR3 in DNA: TGTGCCAGCTTTAGCGGGAGAACGGATACGCAGTATTTT. The chain employs TRBV28 and TRBJ2-3; 9 nucleotides match TRBD2. The CDR3 has 13 residues. CDR1 MDHEN and CDR2 SYDVKM come from the germline V gene. The V and J ends lost 8 bases and 6 bases, in that order; junction bases with no gene match: 6.

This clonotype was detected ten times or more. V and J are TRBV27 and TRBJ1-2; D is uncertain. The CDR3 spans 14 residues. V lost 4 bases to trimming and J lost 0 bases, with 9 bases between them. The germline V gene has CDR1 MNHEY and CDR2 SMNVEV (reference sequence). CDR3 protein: CASSWSATNYGYTF. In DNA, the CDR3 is TGTGCCAGCAGTTGGTCCGCAACTAACTATGGCTACACCTTC.

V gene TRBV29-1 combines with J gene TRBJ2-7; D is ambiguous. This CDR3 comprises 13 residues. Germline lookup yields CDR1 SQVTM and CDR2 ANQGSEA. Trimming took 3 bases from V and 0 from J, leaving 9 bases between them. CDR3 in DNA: TGCAGCGTTGATTTGGGAAGCTCCTACGAGCAGTACTTC. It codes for CSVDLGSSYEQYF.